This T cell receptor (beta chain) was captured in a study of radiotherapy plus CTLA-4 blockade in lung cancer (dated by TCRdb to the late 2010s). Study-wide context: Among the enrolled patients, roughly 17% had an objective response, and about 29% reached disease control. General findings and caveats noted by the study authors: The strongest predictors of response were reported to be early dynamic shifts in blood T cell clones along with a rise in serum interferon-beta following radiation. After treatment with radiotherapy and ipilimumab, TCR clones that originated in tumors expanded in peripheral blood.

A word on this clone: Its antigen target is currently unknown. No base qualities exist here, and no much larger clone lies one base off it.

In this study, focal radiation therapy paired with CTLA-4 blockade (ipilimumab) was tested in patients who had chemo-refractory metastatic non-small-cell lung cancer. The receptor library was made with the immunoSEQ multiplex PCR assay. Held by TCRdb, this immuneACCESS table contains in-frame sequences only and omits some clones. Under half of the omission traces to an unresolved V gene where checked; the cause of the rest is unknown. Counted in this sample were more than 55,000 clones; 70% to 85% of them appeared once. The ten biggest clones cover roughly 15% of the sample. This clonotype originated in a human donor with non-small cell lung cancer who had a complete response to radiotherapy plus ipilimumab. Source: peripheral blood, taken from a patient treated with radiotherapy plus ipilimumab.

The CDR3 here reads CASTSGLAGNTQYF. In nucleotides, the sequence is TGTGCCAGTACCTCAGGACTAGCGGGGAATACGCAGTATTTT. The sequence is built from TRBV19 and TRBJ2-3, with 12 bases aligning to TRBD2. Inclusive of the bounding cysteine and phenylalanine, the CDR3 is 14 residues long. The retained sequence is limited to the CDR3, 42 bases, with the frame set at the first base. CDR1 and CDR2 (LNHDA, SQIVND) derive from the germline V gene (reference sequence). Ends trimmed: V by 7 bases, J by 7 bases; bases unmatched to a gene: 6.